The 2 T cell receptor beta chains in this list originate from one sample, sequenced in a study of CD8+CD57+ T cells in acquired aplastic anemia. TCR beta VDJ combinations and CDR3 sequences were profiled from genomic DNA. MiXCR, applied by TCRdb to the reads, yields one record per CDR3 protein. The sample has about 220,000 distinct CDR3 sequences, 30% to 40% seen once. Sequencing was performed on sorted CD4+, CD8+, or CD8+CD57+ T cells (not recorded which) from PBMCs. These receptors were collected from a human donor in good health, serving as a control.

The J gene is TRBJ1-6, the V gene TRBV11-3; perhaps TRBD1 as D (6 bases). This CDR3 spans 15 amino acids. From germline, CDR1 is SGHNT and CDR2 YENEEA. Trimming shortened V by 1 base and J by 7 bases, and 11 bases separated the two germline ends. CDR3 protein: CASSLGQVQNSPLHF. The CDR3 nucleotides read TGTGCCAGCAGCTTAGGACAGGTCCAGAATTCACCCCTCCACTTT.

With regard to this clonotype: Compared with germline, one end of the junction differs, possibly owing to a read error. V usage is TRBV3-1 and J usage is TRBJ2-2, with no clear D. Looked up from germline, CDR1 is LGHDT and CDR2 is YNNKEL (reference sequence). This CDR3 spans 15 amino acids. The CDR3 is CASRQGLGLTGELFF. CDR3 in DNA: TGTGCCAGCAGACAAGGTCTGGGTTTGACCGGGGAGCTGTTTTTT.